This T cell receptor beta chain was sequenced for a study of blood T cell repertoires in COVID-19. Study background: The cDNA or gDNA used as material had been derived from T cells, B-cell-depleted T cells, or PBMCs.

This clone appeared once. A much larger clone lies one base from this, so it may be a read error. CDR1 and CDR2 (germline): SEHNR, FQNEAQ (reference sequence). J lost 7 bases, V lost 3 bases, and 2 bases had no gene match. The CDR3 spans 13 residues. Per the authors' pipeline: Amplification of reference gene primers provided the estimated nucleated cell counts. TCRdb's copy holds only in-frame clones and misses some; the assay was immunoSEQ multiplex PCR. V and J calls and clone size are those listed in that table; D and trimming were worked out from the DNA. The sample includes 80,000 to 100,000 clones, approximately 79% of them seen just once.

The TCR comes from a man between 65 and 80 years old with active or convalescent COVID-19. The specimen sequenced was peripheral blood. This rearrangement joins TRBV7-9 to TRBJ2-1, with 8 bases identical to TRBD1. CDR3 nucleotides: TGTGCCAGCAGCTTGAACAGGGGGAATGAGCAGTTCTTC. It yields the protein CASSLNRGNEQFF.